These 32 T cell receptor beta chains were sequenced from one sample in a study of T cell repertoires in cytomegalovirus infection. TCRdb independently ran MiXCR on the reads; one entry per CDR3 protein. The data show fewer than 300,000 distinct CDR3 sequences, about 25% seen once. Sequenced material: PBMCs. These receptors came from a human donor in good health (CMV status not recorded). Some clones in this sample may be carry-over from other donors' samples.

This clonotype was seen at least ten times. J is TRBJ1-2 and V is TRBV28; TRBD1 matches 7 bases. The CDR3 loop spans 14 amino acids. Germline trimming cut 5 bases from V and 3 bases from J; bases unmatched to any gene: 6. Per the germline V gene, CDR1 is MDHEN and CDR2 is SYDVKM. The CDR3 spells CASSQGGSDYGYTF. The CDR3 nucleotides are TGTGCCAGCAGTCAAGGGGGCAGTGACTATGGCTACACCTTC.

This clonotype was seen ten or more times. CDR3 region: CASSSDKGSLFEAFF. DNA for the CDR3: TGTGCCAGCAGCTCGGACAAGGGGAGCCTTTTTGAAGCTTTCTTT. This chain uses TRBV7-2 with TRBJ1-1; D is perhaps TRBD1 (5 bases). The V gene lost 4 bases and the J gene lost 7 bases, with 19 bases spanning the gap. The CDR3 totals 15 residues. Germline CDR1 and CDR2: SGHTA and FQGNSA.

This clonotype is a singleton in its sample. The V gene is TRBV28, the J gene TRBJ1-2; D may be TRBD1 (6 bases). This CDR3 spans 13 amino acids. Trimming left V 8 bases short and J 7 bases short, with 17 bases between. Germline CDR1 MDHEN, CDR2 SYDVKM. As DNA, the CDR3 is TGTGCCAGCTGGGACACCTCTGATGCTGGCTACACCTTC. Encoded protein: CASWDTSDAGYTF.

This clonotype has only a few counts. The chain joins TRBV4-1 to TRBJ2-3; D gene unclear. CDR3 size: 13 residues. Trimming left V 2 bases short and J 3 bases short, with 6 bases between. Germline V gene data show CDR1 as MGHRA and CDR2 as YSYEKL. CDR3 protein: CASSQTITDTQYF. CDR3 in DNA: TGCGCCAGCAGCCAAACCATTACAGATACGCAGTATTTT.

This clonotype has ten or more counts. This sequence joins TRBV19 and TRBJ2-3; TRBD2 might be the D (5 bases). CDR3 length: 14 amino acids. V was trimmed by 9 bases and J by 2 bases, leaving 15 bases between them. Germline CDR1 LNHDA, CDR2 SQIVND (reference sequence). CDR3 nucleotide sequence: TGTGCCAGCCGCGGGTCCTGGGACACAGATACGCAGTATTTT. As protein: CASRGSWDTDTQYF.

This clonotype was counted a few times. The V call is TRBV11-2, the J call TRBJ1-6, with 7 bases lining up with TRBD1. J was trimmed by 9 bases and V by 5 bases; bases with no gene match: 7. The germline gives CDR1 SGHAT, CDR2 FQNNGV. This CDR3 comprises 14 residues. Written as DNA, the CDR3 is TGTGCCAGCAGCACCGGGACAGTAGGTTCACCCCTCCACTTT. Its translation: CASSTGTVGSPLHF.

This clonotype was counted between two and nine times. The chain has TRBV5-1 and TRBJ2-6; D gene uncertain. V was pared by 0 bases and J by 4 bases, with 11 bases between. The CDR3 sequence is 16 residues long. Germline CDR1 reads SGHRS; CDR2 reads YFSETQ. The CDR3 loop is CASSLGSTVGANVLTF. CDR3 DNA: TGCGCCAGCAGCTTGGGGTCGACGGTAGGGGCCAACGTCCTGACTTTC.

The chain carries TRBV20-1 and TRBJ1-6; the D gene is possibly TRBD1 (5 bases). Germline V gene data show CDR1 as DFQATT and CDR2 as SNEGSKA (reference sequence). Trimming took off 6 bases at V and 0 bases at J, with 12 bases between the two ends. There are 15 residues in the CDR3. The CDR3 bases are TGCAGTGCCCCTTTAGGGGCCTCCTATAATTCACCCCTCCACTTT. As protein: CSAPLGASYNSPLHF.

This clonotype came up a few times. The V call is TRBV24-1, the J call TRBJ2-1; the D gene is possibly TRBD1 (6 bases). Germline-derived CDR1 and CDR2 are KGHDR and SFDVKD. The V end was cut by 6 bases, the J end by 2 bases, with 10 bases between. This CDR3 is 14 amino acids long. Written as DNA, the CDR3 is TGTGCCACCAGTCCCAGGGGTCCCTACAATGAGCAGTTCTTC. This translates into CATSPRGPYNEQFF.

The count of this clonotype is one. This sequence joins TRBV14 and TRBJ1-1; the D is unclear. Germline V gene lookup returns CDR1 SGHDN and CDR2 FVKESK. V gave up 0 bases and J gave up 1 base, with 6 bases separating them. The CDR3 spans 14 residues. CDR3 coding DNA: TGTGCCAGCAGCCAAGAGAGGGCGAACACTGAAGCTTTCTTT. Amino acids: CASSQERANTEAFF.

This clonotype was counted at least ten times. This chain links TRBV7-8 with TRBJ2-2; D unclear. Trimming removed 2 bases from V and 3 bases from J, with 7 bases in between. This CDR3 has 14 residues. The germline V gene has CDR1 SGHVS and CDR2 FQNEAQ. CDR3 sequence reads: CASSLRGYTGELFF. The CDR3 DNA follows: TGTGCCAGCAGCTTACGCGGATACACCGGGGAGCTGTTTTTT.

For the CDR3, the DNA is TGTGCCAGTAGTATAGATGACGGGGAGCTGTTTTTT. Translating it yields CASSIDDGELFF. The gene calls are TRBV19 and TRBJ2-2; D ambiguous. The germline gives CDR1 LNHDA, CDR2 SQIVND (reference sequence). V lost 0 bases, J lost 7 bases, and 3 bases lay in between. The CDR3 covers 12 residues.

The V gene is TRBV28, the J gene TRBJ2-7; 7 bases align to TRBD2. The CDR3 consists of 14 residues. Losses at the gene ends were 6 bases for V and 2 bases for J; bases not matched to a gene: 7. Germline assignment: CDR1 MDHEN and CDR2 SYDVKM. In DNA, the CDR3 is TGTGCCAGCAGCCCAGCGGGGAAAACCTACGAGCAGTACTTC. Its protein is CASSPAGKTYEQYF. Filled out from reference TRBV28 and TRBJ2-7, the complete variable domain reads DVKVTQSSRYLVKRTGEKVFLECVQDMDHENMFWYRQDPGLGLRLIYFSYDVKMKEKGDIPEGYSVSREKKERFSLILESASTNQTSMYLCASSPAGKTYEQYFGPGTRLTVT.

The chain employs TRBV6-2 or TRBV6-3 and TRBJ2-1; D possibly corresponds to TRBD1 (6 bases). V shed 2 bases and J shed 7 bases, with 12 bases lying between them. This CDR3 contains 14 residues. CDR1 MNHEY and CDR2 SVGEGT come from the germline V gene. The CDR3 bases are TGTGCCAGCAGTTACGGTGGGGGCGTAAATGAGCAGTTCTTC. Amino acids: CASSYGGGVNEQFF.

This clonotype was seen just once. The chain carries TRBV29-1 and TRBJ2-1, with 10 positions matching TRBD2. Trimming cost V 8 bases and J 3 bases; bases outside gene matches: 10. The CDR3 runs to 15 residues. Germline values: CDR1 SQVTM, CDR2 ANQGSEA. The CDR3 reads CSLGASGSYYNEQFF. In DNA form, the CDR3 reads TGCAGCCTTGGCGCTAGCGGGAGCTACTACAATGAGCAGTTCTTC.

This chain joins TRBV27 and TRBJ2-1, with 14 bases aligning to TRBD2. CDR3 size: 16 residues. The V gene end was trimmed by 3 bases and the J gene end by 8 bases; junction bases not matched to a gene: 6. Germline CDR1 reads MNHEY; CDR2 reads SMNVEV (reference sequence). This chain's CDR3 is CASSFLTSGREDEQFF. In DNA form, the CDR3 reads TGTGCCAGCAGTTTCCTGACTAGCGGGAGGGAGGATGAGCAGTTCTTC.

The rearrangement links TRBV7-9 to TRBJ2-3; D is possibly TRBD2 (5 bases). The CDR3 loop spans 13 amino acids. The germline gives CDR1 SEHNR, CDR2 FQNEAQ (reference sequence). Trimming left V 5 bases short and J 4 bases short, with 10 bases between. CDR3 nucleotide sequence: TGTGCCAGCAGCAAGGCCGGGGCAGATACGCAGTATTTT. Residues: CASSKAGADTQYF.

The V call is TRBV6-2 or TRBV6-3, the J call TRBJ2-7; 10 bases line up with TRBD2. This CDR3 is 14 amino acids long. Germline V gives CDR1 MNHEY, CDR2 SVGEGT. The V segment lost 3 bases and the J segment 6 bases; nucleotides outside the gene matches: 5. Written as DNA, the CDR3 is TGTGCCAGCAGTTATATCCTAGCGGGAGTCGAGCAGTACTTC. Translating gives CASSYILAGVEQYF.

The V and J genes are TRBV29-1 and TRBJ2-7, with D maybe TRBD1 (5 bases). Germline V gives CDR1 SQVTM, CDR2 ANQGSEA. Trimming shortened V by 1 base and J by 2 bases, and 9 bases separated the two germline ends. The CDR3 extends over 13 amino acids. The CDR3 is CSVEGGTTYEQYF. CDR3 DNA sequence: TGCAGCGTTGAAGGGGGCACGACCTACGAGCAGTACTTC.

This clonotype was seen at least ten times. The chain employs TRBV25-1 and TRBJ1-5, with D unclear. V was clipped by 1 base and J by 4 bases, with 5 bases between them. The V gene's germline CDR1 is MGHDK and CDR2 SYGVNS. The CDR3 length is 13 residues. CDR3 amino acids: CASSEFGNQPQHF. CDR3 DNA sequence: TGTGCCAGCAGTGAATTCGGGAATCAGCCCCAGCATTTT.

Only a few counts were recorded for this clonotype. This chain joins TRBV5-1 and TRBJ1-2; D is possibly TRBD1 (6 bases). Germline V gives CDR1 SGHRS, CDR2 YFSETQ. The V end was cut by 4 bases, the J end by 2 bases, with 18 bases between. CDR3 length: 16 residues. The CDR3 loop is CASSTTQGARNYGYTF. The DNA for the CDR3 is TGCGCCAGCAGCACCACACAGGGAGCTAGGAACTATGGCTACACCTTC.

The rearrangement joins TRBV28 to TRBJ2-5, with 8 bases that match TRBD1. This CDR3 has 14 residues. V dropped 6 bases and J dropped 6; count of bases not matched to a gene: 9. Germline V CDR1 and CDR2: MDHEN, SYDVKM. The CDR3 nucleotides are TGTGCCAGCAGATTCCAGGGGGCAGTAAAGACCCAGTACTTC. It is translated as CASRFQGAVKTQYF.

This chain uses TRBV5-1 with TRBJ2-4, with a tentative D call TRBD2 (6 bases). Germline V gene data show CDR1 as SGHRS and CDR2 as YFSETQ. CDR3 length: 13 residues. The V end was cut by 4 bases, the J end by 6 bases, with 11 bases between. CDR3 DNA: TGCGCCAGCAGCCCGGCGGGATCAAACATTCAGTACTTC. It codes for CASSPAGSNIQYF.

In this sample, this clonotype turned up many times. CDR3 residues: CATSRVQAVAKNIQYF. The DNA of the CDR3 is TGTGCCACCAGCAGAGTACAGGCCGTGGCCAAAAACATTCAGTACTTC. The chain has TRBV15 and TRBJ2-4, with a possible D match to TRBD1 (5 bases). The CDR3 totals 16 residues. Trimming took 1 base from V and 1 from J, leaving 11 bases between them. Germline V CDR1 and CDR2: LNHNV, YYDKDF (reference sequence).

The V gene is TRBV28, the J gene TRBJ1-2, with TRBD1 as a possible D gene (6 bases). V was shortened by 6 bases and J by 3 bases, with 11 bases between the two germline ends. Germline V gene sequence: CDR1 MDHEN, CDR2 SYDVKM. CDR3 length equals 13 residues. The CDR3 here is CASSSGTHYGYTF. The DNA for the CDR3 is TGTGCCAGCAGCTCCGGGACACACTATGGCTACACCTTC.

This chain joins TRBV7-9 and TRBJ1-1, with D hard to call. The CDR3 is 14 amino acids. Germline assignment: CDR1 SEHNR and CDR2 FQNEAQ (reference sequence). V gave up 5 bases and J gave up 0 bases, with 10 bases separating them. The CDR3: CASSMTGMNTEAFF. The CDR3 nucleotides read TGTGCCAGCAGCATGACGGGCATGAACACTGAAGCTTTCTTT.

This chain links TRBV9 with TRBJ2-1, with TRBD2 as a possible D gene (6 bases). Germline CDR1 is SGDLS and CDR2 is YYNGEE. The CDR3 length is 15 residues. V was clipped by 0 bases and J by 4 bases, with 11 bases between them. The CDR3 DNA reads as TGTGCCAGCAGCGTAGTAAGTCGGGAGTACAATGAGCAGTTCTTC. As protein: CASSVVSREYNEQFF.

This sequence joins TRBV28 and TRBJ1-1; 10 bases fit TRBD1. J was trimmed by 4 bases and V by 8 bases; bases with no gene match: 4. Germline V gene sequence: CDR1 MDHEN, CDR2 SYDVKM. This CDR3 spans 13 amino acids. CDR3 loop: CASVRDRGTEAFF. CDR3 DNA sequence: TGTGCCAGCGTCCGGGACAGGGGCACTGAAGCTTTCTTT.

The sample holds many counts of this clonotype. This chain uses TRBV11-2 with TRBJ2-3; 8 bases are shared with TRBD1. V was pared by 3 bases and J by 1 base, with 6 bases of the junction left unmatched. The CDR3 covers 16 residues. The germline V gene encodes CDR1 SGHAT and CDR2 FQNNGV. CDR3 residues: CASSFSGTGGTDTQYF. The CDR3 nucleotides read TGTGCCAGCAGCTTTTCCGGGACAGGAGGCACAGATACGCAGTATTTT.

This clonotype was seen only a few times. The chain couples TRBV15 to TRBJ1-2, with D possibly being TRBD1 (5 bases). The CDR3 has 14 residues. Per germline, CDR1 LNHNV and CDR2 YYDKDF (reference sequence). Trimming shortened V by 1 base and J by 2 bases, and 8 bases separated the two germline ends. The CDR3 spells CATSRGQQNYGYTF. The CDR3 DNA is TGTGCCACCAGCAGAGGACAGCAGAACTATGGCTACACCTTC.

This chain's CDR3 is CASSEGEVDEQYF. Written as DNA, the CDR3 is TGTGCCAGCAGTGAGGGGGAGGTTGACGAGCAGTACTTC. This chain joins TRBV6-1 and TRBJ2-7, with D maybe TRBD2 (6 bases). From germline, CDR1 is MNHNS and CDR2 SASEGT. The V end lost 3 bases, the J end lost 5 bases, and 11 bases lay between the germline ends. The CDR3 loop spans 13 amino acids.

This clonotype was counted at least ten times. The genes are TRBV7-2 and TRBJ2-7, with 13 bases matching TRBD2. This CDR3 contains 17 residues. The V and J ends lost 4 bases and 3 bases, in that order; junction bases with no gene match: 9. Germline CDR1 and CDR2: SGHTA and FQGNSA. CDR3 sequence reads: CASSSRTSGRTHYEQYF. CDR3 bases: TGTGCCAGCAGCTCCCGGACTAGCGGGAGAACCCACTACGAGCAGTACTTC.